The 9 T cell receptor beta chains below were found in one sample sequenced in a study of T cells in Graves' hyperthyroidism and ophthalmopathy. Regions amplified from RNA transcripts were the TCR beta CDR3 regions. The TCR CDR3 was amplified in a first-round RT-PCR using the HTBI primer set. Via MiXCR, TCRdb re-called the multiplex PCR reads, giving one row per CDR3 protein. Of over 250,000 distinct CDR3 sequences listed, over 15% were seen once; the top ten hold approximately 60%. Sequences were obtained from blood. The source is a woman in her sixties or seventies with Graves' ophthalmopathy.

In this sample, this clonotype turned up many times. The V and J genes are TRBV7-2 and TRBJ1-5, with TRBD1 as a possible D gene (6 bases). The CDR3 consists of 15 residues. The V gene's germline CDR1 is SGHTA and CDR2 FQGNSA. Trimming took off 2 bases at V and 0 bases at J, with 8 bases between the two ends. CDR3: CASSLQGNSNQPQHF. In nucleotides, the CDR3 is TGTGCCAGCAGCTTACAGGGGAATAGCAATCAGCCCCAGCATTTT. The whole variable domain, remainder taken from reference TRBV7-2 and TRBJ1-5, is GAGVSQSPSNKVTEKGKDVELRCDPISGHTALYWYRQSLGQGLEFLIYFQGNSAPDKSGLPSDRFSAERTGGSVSTLTIQRTQQEDSAVYLCASSLQGNSNQPQHFGDGTRLSIL.

The genes are TRBV3-1 and TRBJ2-2; D unclear. The germline V and J ends were trimmed by 1 base and 6 bases, with 6 bases remaining between them. Per the germline V gene, CDR1 is LGHDT and CDR2 is YNNKEL (reference sequence). The CDR3 loop spans 13 amino acids. In DNA, the CDR3 is TGTGCCAGCAGCCAAGGATGGTCCGGGGAGCTGTTTTTT. This encodes CASSQGWSGELFF.

This chain joins TRBV19 and TRBJ2-2, with D possibly called TRBD1 or TRBD2 (5 bases each). Trimming cost V 7 bases and J 3 bases, with 12 bases left between them. The CDR3 contains 14 residues. Looked up from germline, CDR1 is LNHDA and CDR2 is SQIVND (reference sequence). DNA for the CDR3: TGTGCCAGTATTCCCCGGGGCGACACCGGGGAGCTGTTTTTT. It specifies CASIPRGDTGELFF.

Many counts were recorded for this clonotype. The chain employs TRBV28 and TRBJ1-2, with D maybe TRBD1 (5 bases). Germline CDR1 reads MDHEN; CDR2 reads SYDVKM. The CDR3 length is 13 residues. Trimming stripped 10 bases from V and 6 bases from J, with 18 bases between. This chain's CDR3 is CATPGRGIHGYTF. The CDR3 DNA reads as TGTGCCACCCCTGGGAGGGGAATCCATGGCTACACCTTC.

This clonotype was seen at least ten times. V is TRBV18 and J is TRBJ2-3, with unresolved D. Trimming took 3 bases from V and 1 from J, leaving 11 bases between them. The CDR3 length is 15 residues. The V gene's germline CDR1 is KGHSH and CDR2 LQKENI. CDR3 residues: CASSPTGSGTDTQYF. CDR3 DNA sequence: TGTGCCAGCTCACCGACTGGATCTGGCACAGATACGCAGTATTTT.

There are many counts of this clonotype. V and J are TRBV20-1 and TRBJ2-3; TRBD2 matches 13 bases. The germline gives CDR1 DFQATT, CDR2 SNEGSKA (reference sequence). V lost 5 bases to trimming and J lost 0 bases; unmatched junction nucleotides: 5. The CDR3 has 16 residues. The CDR3 region is CSADSLAGGSTDTQYF. The CDR3 bases are TGCAGTGCTGACTCACTAGCGGGGGGGAGCACAGATACGCAGTATTTT.

This clonotype was counted many times. V is TRBV20-1 and J is TRBJ2-1; weak D call: TRBD1 (5 bases). CDR1 is DFQATT, CDR2 SNEGSKA, per germline (reference sequence). This CDR3 contains 12 residues. V lost 5 bases and J lost 4, with 9 bases in between. CDR3 amino acids: CSAFRQYNEQFF. CDR3 DNA sequence: TGCAGTGCTTTCCGACAGTACAATGAGCAGTTCTTC.

The rearrangement uses TRBV5-4 and TRBJ2-7; D not resolved. Germline CDR1 SGHNT, CDR2 YYREEE (reference sequence). V was cut by 2 bases and J by 7 bases, with 10 bases left in between. The CDR3 runs 12 residues. CDR3 nucleotide sequence: TGTGCCAGCAGCTTCCGAGTGGGGGAGCAGTACTTC. Translated: CASSFRVGEQYF.

This rearrangement joins TRBV7-9 to TRBJ2-3; tentatively, D is TRBD2 (5 bases). The CDR3 consists of 17 residues. Germline-derived CDR1 and CDR2 are SEHNR and FQNEAQ (reference sequence). V lost 7 bases and J 0 bases, leaving 20 bases between the germline ends. In nucleotides, the CDR3 is TGTGCCAGCACCCCCCGTTGGGGAGAATCTAGCACAGATACGCAGTATTTT. Encoded protein: CASTPRWGESSTDTQYF.